The 5 T cell receptor beta chains below were found in one sample sequenced in a study of human T cells and chemical hapten exposure. TCRdb redid the calling of the RACE reads with MiXCR, one entry per CDR3 protein. The sample has 350,000 to 400,000 distinct CDR3 sequences, 5% to 6.5% seen once. Time point noted: pre-sensitization, week 0. Treatment described: therapeutic diphenylcyclopropenone sensitization with weekly scalp DPC. Sequences were derived from whole blood, sampled in connection with sensitization to the hapten diphenylcyclopropenone (DPC). Every receptor here comes from a woman in her 50s with alopecia areata. Some clones in this sample may be carry-over from other donors' samples.

The gene calls are TRBV10-3 and TRBJ2-1; D possibly uses TRBD1 or TRBD2 (5 bases each). V lost 8 bases and J 4 bases, leaving 15 bases between the germline ends. Germline CDR1 ENHRY, CDR2 SYGVKD. CDR3 length: 14 amino acids. The CDR3 nucleotides are TGTGCCATCGGTTTGAGAGGGGATTACAATGAGCAGTTCTTC. It specifies CAIGLRGDYNEQFF.

The chain joins TRBV5-4 to TRBJ2-2; D may be TRBD1 (6 bases). V lost 2 bases, J lost 5 bases, and 13 bases lay in between. The CDR3 consists of 15 residues. Looked up from germline, CDR1 is SGHNT and CDR2 is YYREEE (reference sequence). CDR3 loop: CASSFGDRMTGELFF. The CDR3 region has the DNA TGTGCCAGCAGCTTCGGTGACAGGATGACCGGGGAGCTGTTTTTT.

This clonotype was picked up many times. This chain's CDR3 is CAISRTRGDTQYF. The CDR3 bases are TGTGCCATCAGTCGGACCCGGGGGGATACGCAGTATTTT. V is TRBV10-3 and J is TRBJ2-3; D perhaps matches TRBD2 (6 bases). Deletions cut 5 bases from V and 6 bases from J, with 12 bases between. The CDR3 extends over 13 amino acids. Per the germline V gene, CDR1 is ENHRY and CDR2 is SYGVKD.

This clonotype has at least ten counts. The chain couples TRBV6-2 or TRBV6-3 to TRBJ2-1; tentative D call: TRBD1 (6 bases). Per the germline V gene, CDR1 is MNHEY and CDR2 is SVGEGT. Trimming took off 5 bases at V and 3 bases at J, with 14 bases between the two ends. CDR3 length equals 15 residues. The CDR3 DNA reads as TGTGCCAGCAGTAGGTACCAGGGGAACTACAATGAGCAGTTCTTC. Its protein product is CASSRYQGNYNEQFF.

This clonotype was observed a handful of times. The chain joins TRBV6-6 to TRBJ2-6; D possibly matches TRBD1 or TRBD2 (5 bases each). Germline V gene lookup returns CDR1 MNHNY and CDR2 SVGAGI (reference sequence). The CDR3 contains 16 residues. V lost 2 bases, J lost 4 bases, and 12 bases lay in between. CDR3 region: CASSYGRGAGANVLTF. CDR3 sequence (DNA): TGTGCCAGCAGTTACGGAAGAGGGGCCGGGGCCAACGTCCTGACTTTC.